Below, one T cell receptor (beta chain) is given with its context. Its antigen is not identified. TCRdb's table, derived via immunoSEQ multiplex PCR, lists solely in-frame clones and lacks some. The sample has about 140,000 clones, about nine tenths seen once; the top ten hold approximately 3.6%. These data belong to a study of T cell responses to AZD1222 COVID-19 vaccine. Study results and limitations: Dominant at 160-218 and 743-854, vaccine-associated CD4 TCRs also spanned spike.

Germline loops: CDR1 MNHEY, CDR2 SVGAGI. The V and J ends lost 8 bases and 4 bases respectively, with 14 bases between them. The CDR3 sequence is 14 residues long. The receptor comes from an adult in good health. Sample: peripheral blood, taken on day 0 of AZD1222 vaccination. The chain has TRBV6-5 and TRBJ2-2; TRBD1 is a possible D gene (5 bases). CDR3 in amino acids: CASAGALSTGELFF. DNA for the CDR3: TGTGCCAGCGCTGGGGCCCTGAGCACCGGGGAGCTGTTTTTT.